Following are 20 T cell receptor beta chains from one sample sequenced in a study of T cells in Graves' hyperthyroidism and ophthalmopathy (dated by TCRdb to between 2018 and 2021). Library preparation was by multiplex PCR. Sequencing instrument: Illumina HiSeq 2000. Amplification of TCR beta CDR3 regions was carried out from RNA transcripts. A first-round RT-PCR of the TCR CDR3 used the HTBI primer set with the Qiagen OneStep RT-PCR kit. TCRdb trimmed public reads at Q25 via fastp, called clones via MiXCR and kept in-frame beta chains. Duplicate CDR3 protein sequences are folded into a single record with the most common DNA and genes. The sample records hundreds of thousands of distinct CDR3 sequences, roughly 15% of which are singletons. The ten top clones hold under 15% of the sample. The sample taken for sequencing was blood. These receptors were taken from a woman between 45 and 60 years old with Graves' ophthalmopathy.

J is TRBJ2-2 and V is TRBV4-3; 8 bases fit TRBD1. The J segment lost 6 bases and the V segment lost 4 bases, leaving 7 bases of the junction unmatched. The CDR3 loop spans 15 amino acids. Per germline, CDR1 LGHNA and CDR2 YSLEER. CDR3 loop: CASSPTGEFAGELFF. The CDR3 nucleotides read TGCGCCAGCAGCCCGACAGGGGAATTCGCCGGGGAGCTGTTTTTT.

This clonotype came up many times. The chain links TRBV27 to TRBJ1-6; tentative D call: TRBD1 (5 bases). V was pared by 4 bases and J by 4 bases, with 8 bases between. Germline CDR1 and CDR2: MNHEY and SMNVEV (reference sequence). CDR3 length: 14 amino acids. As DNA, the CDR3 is TGTGCCAGCAGTTCGGACATTTATAATTCACCCCTCCACTTT. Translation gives CASSSDIYNSPLHF.

This chain's CDR3 is CAISEFKDTQYF. CDR3 DNA sequence: TGTGCCATCAGTGAGTTCAAGGATACGCAGTATTTT. V usage is TRBV10-3 and J usage is TRBJ2-3; D gene uncertain. The CDR3 sequence is 12 residues long. Germline CDR1 and CDR2: ENHRY and SYGVKD. V was trimmed by 1 base and J by 6 bases, leaving 5 bases between them.

CDR3 DNA: TGTGCCAGCAGGCCAACAGGGGGCCTGGAAACTGAAGCTTTCTTT. This translates into CASRPTGGLETEAFF. This chain uses TRBV5-6 with TRBJ1-1; 9 nucleotides align to TRBD1. Germline values: CDR1 SGHDT, CDR2 YYEEEE. With 5 bases clipped from V and 5 bases from J, the junction kept 10 bases outside the gene matches. The CDR3 spans 15 residues.

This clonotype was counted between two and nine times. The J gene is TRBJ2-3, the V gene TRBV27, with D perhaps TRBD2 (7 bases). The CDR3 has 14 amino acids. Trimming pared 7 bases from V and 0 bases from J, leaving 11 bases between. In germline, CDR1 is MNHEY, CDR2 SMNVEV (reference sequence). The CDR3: CASKGGRSTDTQYF. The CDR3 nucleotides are TGTGCCAGCAAGGGGGGGCGAAGCACAGATACGCAGTATTTT.

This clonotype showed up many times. This CDR3 reads CASSKTSGNYNEQFF. CDR3 in DNA: TGTGCCAGCAGCAAGACTAGCGGGAACTACAATGAGCAGTTCTTC. The chain carries TRBV7-2 and TRBJ2-1, with 11 bases matching TRBD2. J gave up 3 bases and V 5 bases, and 3 bases lay outside the gene matches. The CDR3 is 15 residues long. The germline gives CDR1 SGHTA, CDR2 FQGNSA.

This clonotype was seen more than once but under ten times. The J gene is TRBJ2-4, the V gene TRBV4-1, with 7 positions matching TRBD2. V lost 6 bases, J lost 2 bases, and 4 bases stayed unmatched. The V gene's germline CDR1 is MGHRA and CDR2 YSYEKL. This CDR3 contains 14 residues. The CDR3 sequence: CASRGGGSKNIQYF. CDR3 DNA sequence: TGCGCCAGCAGGGGCGGGGGATCCAAAAACATTCAGTACTTC.

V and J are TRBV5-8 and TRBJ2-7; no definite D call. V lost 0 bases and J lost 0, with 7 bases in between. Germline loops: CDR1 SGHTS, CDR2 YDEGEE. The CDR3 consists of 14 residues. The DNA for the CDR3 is TGTGCCAGCAGCTTGGCGCAGAGCTCCTACGAGCAGTACTTC. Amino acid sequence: CASSLAQSSYEQYF.

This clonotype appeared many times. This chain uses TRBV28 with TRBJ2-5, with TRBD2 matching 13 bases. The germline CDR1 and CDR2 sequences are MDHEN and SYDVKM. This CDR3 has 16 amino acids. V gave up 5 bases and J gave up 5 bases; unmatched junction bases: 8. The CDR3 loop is CASSTGTSGILETQYF. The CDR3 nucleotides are TGTGCCAGCAGTACGGGGACTAGCGGGATTTTGGAGACCCAGTACTTC.

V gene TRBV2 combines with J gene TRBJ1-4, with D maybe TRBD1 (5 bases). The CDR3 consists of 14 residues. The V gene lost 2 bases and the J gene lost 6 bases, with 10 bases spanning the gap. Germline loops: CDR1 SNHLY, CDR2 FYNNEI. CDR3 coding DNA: TGTGCCAGCAGTGAACAGGGTGCGCATGAAAAACTGTTTTTT. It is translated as CASSEQGAHEKLFF. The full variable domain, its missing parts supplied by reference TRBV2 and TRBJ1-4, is EPEVTQTPSHQVTQMGQEVILRCVPISNHLYFYWYRQILGQKVEFLVSFYNNEISEKSEIFDDQFSVERPDGSNFTLKIRSTKLEDSAMYFCASSEQGAHEKLFFGSGTQLSVL.

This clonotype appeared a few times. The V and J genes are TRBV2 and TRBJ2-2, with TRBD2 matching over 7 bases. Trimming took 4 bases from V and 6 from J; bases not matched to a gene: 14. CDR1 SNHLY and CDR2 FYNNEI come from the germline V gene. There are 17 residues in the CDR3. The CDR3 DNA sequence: TGTGCCAGCAGTGCAGTCAGCGGGATATGGTCTGCCGGGGAGCTGTTTTTT. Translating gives CASSAVSGIWSAGELFF.

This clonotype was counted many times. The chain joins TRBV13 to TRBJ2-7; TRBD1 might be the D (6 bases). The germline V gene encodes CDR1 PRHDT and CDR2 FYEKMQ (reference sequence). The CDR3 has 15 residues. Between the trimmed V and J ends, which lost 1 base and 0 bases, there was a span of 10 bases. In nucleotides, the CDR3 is TGTGCCAGCAGCTTAGACAGGGACCCCTCCTACGAGCAGTACTTC. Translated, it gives CASSLDRDPSYEQYF.

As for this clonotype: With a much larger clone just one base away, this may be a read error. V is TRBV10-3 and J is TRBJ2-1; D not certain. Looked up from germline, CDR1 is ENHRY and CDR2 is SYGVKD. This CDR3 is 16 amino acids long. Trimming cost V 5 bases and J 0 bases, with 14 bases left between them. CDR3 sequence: CAISYSARNSYNEQFF. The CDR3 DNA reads TGTGCCATCAGTTACTCCGCGCGGAACTCCTACAATGAGCAGTTCTTC.

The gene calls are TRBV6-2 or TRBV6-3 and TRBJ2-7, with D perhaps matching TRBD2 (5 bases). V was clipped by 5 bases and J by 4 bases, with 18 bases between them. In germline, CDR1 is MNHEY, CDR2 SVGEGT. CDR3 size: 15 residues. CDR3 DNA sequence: TGTGCCAGCAGTATAATCGGGGAAGGATCATACGAGCAGTACTTC. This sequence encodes CASSIIGEGSYEQYF.

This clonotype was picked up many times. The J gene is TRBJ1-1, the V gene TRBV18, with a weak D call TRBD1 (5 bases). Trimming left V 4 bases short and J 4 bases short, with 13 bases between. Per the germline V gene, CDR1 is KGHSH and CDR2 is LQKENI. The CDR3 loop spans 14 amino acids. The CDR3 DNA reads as TGTGCCAGCTCACTGGCAGGGTTCGTCACTGAAGCTTTCTTT. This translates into CASSLAGFVTEAFF.

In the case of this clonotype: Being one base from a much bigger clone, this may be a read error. CDR3 nucleotide sequence: TGTGCCAGCAGTGAGTCAGGGGGCTATGGCTACACCTTC. Its protein product is CASSESGGYGYTF. The genes are TRBV25-1 and TRBJ1-2, with 7 bases lining up with TRBD1. The germline gives CDR1 MGHDK, CDR2 SYGVNS. This CDR3 comprises 13 residues. The ends lost 3 bases at V and 4 bases at J; junction bases unmatched: 2.

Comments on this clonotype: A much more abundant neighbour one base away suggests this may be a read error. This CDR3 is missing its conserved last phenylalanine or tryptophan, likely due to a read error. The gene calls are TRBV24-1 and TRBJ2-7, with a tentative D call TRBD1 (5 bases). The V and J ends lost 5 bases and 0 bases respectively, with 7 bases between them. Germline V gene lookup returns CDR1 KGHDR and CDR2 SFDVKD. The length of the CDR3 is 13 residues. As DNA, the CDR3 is TGTGCCACCAGTGGTGACAGCTCCTACGAGCAGTACTCC. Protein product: CATSGDSSYEQYS.

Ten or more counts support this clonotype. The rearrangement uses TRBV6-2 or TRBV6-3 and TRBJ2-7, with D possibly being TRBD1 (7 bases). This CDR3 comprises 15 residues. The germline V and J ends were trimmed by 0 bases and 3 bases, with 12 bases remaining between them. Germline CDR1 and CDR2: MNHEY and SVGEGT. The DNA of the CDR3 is TGTGCCAGCAGTTACTCGGCAGGGGGGATCTACGAGCAGTACTTC. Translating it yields CASSYSAGGIYEQYF.

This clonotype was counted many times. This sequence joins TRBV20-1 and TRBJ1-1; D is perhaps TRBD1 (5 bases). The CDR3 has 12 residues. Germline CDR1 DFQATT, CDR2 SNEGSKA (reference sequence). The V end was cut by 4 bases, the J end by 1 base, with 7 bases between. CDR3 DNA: TGCAGTGCTATGACAGCGAACACTGAAGCTTTCTTT. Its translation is CSAMTANTEAFF.

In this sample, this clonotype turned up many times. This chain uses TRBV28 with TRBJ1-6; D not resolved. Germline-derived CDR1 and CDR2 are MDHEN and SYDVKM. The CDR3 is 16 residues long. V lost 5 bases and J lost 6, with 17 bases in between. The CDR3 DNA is TGTGCCAGCAGTAGCCCCGAGGCAGCGGTTAATTCACCCCTCCACTTT. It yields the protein CASSSPEAAVNSPLHF.